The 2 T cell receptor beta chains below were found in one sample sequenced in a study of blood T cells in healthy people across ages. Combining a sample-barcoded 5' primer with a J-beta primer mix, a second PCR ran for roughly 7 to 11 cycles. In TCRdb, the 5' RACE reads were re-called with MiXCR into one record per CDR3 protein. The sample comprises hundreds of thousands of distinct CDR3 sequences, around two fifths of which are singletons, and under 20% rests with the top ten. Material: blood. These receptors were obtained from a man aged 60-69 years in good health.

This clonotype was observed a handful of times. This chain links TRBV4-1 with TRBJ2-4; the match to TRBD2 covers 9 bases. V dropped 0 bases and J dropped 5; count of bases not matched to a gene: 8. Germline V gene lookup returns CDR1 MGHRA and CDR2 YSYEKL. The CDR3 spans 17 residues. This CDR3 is CASSQDAPSGAQNIQYF. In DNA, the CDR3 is TGCGCCAGCAGCCAAGATGCCCCTAGCGGGGCTCAAAACATTCAGTACTTC.

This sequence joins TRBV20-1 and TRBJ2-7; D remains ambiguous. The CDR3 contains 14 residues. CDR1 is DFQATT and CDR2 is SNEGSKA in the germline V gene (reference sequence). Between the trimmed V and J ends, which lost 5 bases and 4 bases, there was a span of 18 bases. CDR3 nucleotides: TGCAGTGCTCCCATAGGTATTGATCTTTACGAGCAGTACTTC. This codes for CSAPIGIDLYEQYF.